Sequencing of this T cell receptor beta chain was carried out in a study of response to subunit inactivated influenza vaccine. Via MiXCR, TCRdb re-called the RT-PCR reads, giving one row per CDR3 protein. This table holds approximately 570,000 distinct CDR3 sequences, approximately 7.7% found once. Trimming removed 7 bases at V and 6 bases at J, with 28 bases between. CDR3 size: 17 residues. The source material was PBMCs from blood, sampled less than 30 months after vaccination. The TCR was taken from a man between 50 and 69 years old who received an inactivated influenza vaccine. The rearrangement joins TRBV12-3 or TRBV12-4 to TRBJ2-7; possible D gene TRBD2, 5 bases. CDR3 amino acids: CASNNKGQRVEFGEQYF. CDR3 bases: TGTGCCAGCAATAACAAAGGGCAGAGGGTCGAGTTTGGCGAGCAGTACTTC.